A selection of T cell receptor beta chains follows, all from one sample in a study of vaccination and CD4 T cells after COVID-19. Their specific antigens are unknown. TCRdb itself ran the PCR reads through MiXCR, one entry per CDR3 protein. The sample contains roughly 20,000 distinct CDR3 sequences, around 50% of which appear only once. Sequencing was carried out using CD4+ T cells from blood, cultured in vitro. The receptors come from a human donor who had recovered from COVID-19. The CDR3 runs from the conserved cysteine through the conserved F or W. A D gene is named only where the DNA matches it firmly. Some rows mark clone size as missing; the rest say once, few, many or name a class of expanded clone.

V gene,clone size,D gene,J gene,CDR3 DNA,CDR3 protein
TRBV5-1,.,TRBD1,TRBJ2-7,TGCGCCAGCAGCTTAAGACAGGGCCCCTACGAGCAGTACTTC,CASSLRQGPYEQYF
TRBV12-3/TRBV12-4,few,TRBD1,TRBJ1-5,TGTGCCAGCAGTCGGACAGGGGATTCTAGCAATCAGCCCCAGCATTTT,CASSRTGDSSNQPQHF
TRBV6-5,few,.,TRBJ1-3,TGTGCCAGCAGTTACTCAGTCCAGGCCAGCCGGGGAAACACCATATATTTT,CASSYSVQASRGNTIYF
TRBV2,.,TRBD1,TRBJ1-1,TGTGCCAGCATCTTGACAGGGCGGAACACTGAAGCTTTCTTT,CASILTGRNTEAFF
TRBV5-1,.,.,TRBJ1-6,TGCGCCACCTCGAGGGGGACACCTAATTCACCCCTCCACTTT,CATSRGTPNSPLHF
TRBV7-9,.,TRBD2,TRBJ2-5,TGTGCCAGCAGCTTATTTCCTAGCGGGCACCAAGAGACCCAGTACTTC,CASSLFPSGHQETQYF
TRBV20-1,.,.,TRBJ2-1,TGCAGTGCCACTCAGAGGCAGGGGCCTAACAATGAGCAGTTCTTC,CSATQRQGPNNEQFF
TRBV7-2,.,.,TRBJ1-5,TGTGCCAGCAGCTTAGGGGAGGTATACCAGCCCCAGCATTTT,CASSLGEVYQPQHF
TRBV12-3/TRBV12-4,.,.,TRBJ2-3,TGTGCCAGCAGTTTTAGACAGGACAGCACAGATACGCAGTATTTT,CASSFRQDSTDTQYF
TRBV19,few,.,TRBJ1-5,TGTGCCAGTAGTATAGAACCCCTCGGGAACTATCAGCCCCAGCATTTT,CASSIEPLGNYQPQHF
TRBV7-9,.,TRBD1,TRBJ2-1,TGTGCCAGCAGTCCCATCCCGGGACAGGGGAATGAGCAGTTCTTC,CASSPIPGQGNEQFF
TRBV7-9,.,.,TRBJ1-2,TGTGCCAGCAGCTGGCCAGAGAGCCTTGGCTACACCTTC,CASSWPESLGYTF
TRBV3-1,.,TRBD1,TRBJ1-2,TGTGCCAGCGGTCCGGGACAGGGGTTCCTCTATGGCTACACCTTC,CASGPGQGFLYGYTF
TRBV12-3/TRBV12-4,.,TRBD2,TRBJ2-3,TGTGCCAGCAATCCGGGACTAGCGGGAGGGATGGCAGATACGCAGTATTTT,CASNPGLAGGMADTQYF
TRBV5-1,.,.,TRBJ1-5,TGCGCCAGCAGCTTGGACGGGTGGAGCAATCAGCCCCAGCATTTT,CASSLDGWSNQPQHF
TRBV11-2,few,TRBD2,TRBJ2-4,TGTGCCAGCAGCACCTGGACTAGCGGGAGGGCGGCCATTCAGTACTTC,CASSTWTSGRAAIQYF